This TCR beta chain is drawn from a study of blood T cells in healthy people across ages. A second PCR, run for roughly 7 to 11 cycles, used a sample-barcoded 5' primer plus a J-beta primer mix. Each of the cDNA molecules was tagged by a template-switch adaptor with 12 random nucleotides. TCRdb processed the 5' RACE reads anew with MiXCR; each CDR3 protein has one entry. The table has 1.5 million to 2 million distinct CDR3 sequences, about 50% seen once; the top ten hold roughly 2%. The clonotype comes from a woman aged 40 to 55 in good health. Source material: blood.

The CDR3 loop reads CASSYSGALNQPQHF. As DNA, the CDR3 is TGTGCCAGCAGCTACTCGGGGGCTCTCAATCAGCCCCAGCATTTT. The gene calls are TRBV7-2 and TRBJ1-5, with D perhaps TRBD1 (6 bases). Trimming stripped 4 bases from V and 3 bases from J, with 13 bases between. CDR3 length: 15 residues. The germline V gene has CDR1 SGHTA and CDR2 FQGNSA.